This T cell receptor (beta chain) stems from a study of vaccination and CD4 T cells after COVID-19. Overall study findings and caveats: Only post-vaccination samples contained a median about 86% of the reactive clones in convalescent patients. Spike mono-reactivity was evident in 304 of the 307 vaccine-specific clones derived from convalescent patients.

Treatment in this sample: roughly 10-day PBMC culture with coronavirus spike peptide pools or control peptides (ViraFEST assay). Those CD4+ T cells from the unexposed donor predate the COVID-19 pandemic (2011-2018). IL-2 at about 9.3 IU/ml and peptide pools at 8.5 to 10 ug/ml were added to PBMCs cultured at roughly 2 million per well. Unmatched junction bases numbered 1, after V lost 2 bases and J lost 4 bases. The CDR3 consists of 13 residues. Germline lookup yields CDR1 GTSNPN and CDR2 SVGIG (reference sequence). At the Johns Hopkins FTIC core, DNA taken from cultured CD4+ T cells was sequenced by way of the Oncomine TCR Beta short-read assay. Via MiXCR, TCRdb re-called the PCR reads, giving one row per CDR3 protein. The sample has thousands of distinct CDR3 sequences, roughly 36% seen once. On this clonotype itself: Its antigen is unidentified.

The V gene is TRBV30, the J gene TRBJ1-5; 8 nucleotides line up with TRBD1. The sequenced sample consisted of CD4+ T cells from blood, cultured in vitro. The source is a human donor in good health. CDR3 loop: CAWSRQGNQPQHF. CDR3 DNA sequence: TGTGCCTGGAGTCGACAGGGGAATCAGCCCCAGCATTTT. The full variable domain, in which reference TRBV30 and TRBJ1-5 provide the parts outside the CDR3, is SQTIHQWPATLVQPVGSPLSLECTVEGTSNPNLYWYRQAAGRGLQLLFYSVGIGQISSEVPQNLSASRPQDRQFILSSKKLLLSDSGFYLCAWSRQGNQPQHFGDGTRLSIL.